The clone carrying this T cell receptor (beta chain) was seen a few times. The ends were cut back, 4 bases at V and 4 bases at J, with 15 bases in the middle. This CDR3 is built from 15 residues. CDR1 and CDR2 (germline): SGHDT, YYEEEE. Each CDR3 protein is one row after TCRdb ran MiXCR on the RT-PCR reads. This sample has more than 550,000 distinct CDR3 sequences, with approximately 14% found just once. The rearrangement joins TRBV5-6 to TRBJ1-3, with D unclear. Sequenced: memory CD4+ T cells from blood. The clonotype originates from a female donor in good health, serving as a healthy control. The CDR3 bases are TGTGCCAGCAGCCCAGGCCCCTTTTCGGGAAACACCATATATTTT. This gives the protein CASSPGPFSGNTIYF.